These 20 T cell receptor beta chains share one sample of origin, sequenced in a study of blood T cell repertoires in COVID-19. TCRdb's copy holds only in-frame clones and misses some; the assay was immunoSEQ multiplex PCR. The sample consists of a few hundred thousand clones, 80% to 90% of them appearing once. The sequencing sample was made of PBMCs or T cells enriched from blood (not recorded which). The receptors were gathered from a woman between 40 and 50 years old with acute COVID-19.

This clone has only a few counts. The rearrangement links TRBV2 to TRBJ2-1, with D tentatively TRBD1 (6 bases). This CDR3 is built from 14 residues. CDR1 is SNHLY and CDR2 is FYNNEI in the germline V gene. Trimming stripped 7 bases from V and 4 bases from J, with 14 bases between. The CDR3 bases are TGTGCCAGCACCCTGGCAGGGGTATACAATGAGCAGTTCTTC. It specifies CASTLAGVYNEQFF. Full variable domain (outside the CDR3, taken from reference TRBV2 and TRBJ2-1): EPEVTQTPSHQVTQMGQEVILRCVPISNHLYFYWYRQILGQKVEFLVSFYNNEISEKSEIFDDQFSVERPDGSNFTLKIRSTKLEDSAMYFCASTLAGVYNEQFFGPGTRLTVL.

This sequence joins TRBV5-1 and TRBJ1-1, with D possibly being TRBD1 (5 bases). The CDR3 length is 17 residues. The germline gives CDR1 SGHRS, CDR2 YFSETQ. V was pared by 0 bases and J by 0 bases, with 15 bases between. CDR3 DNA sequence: TGCGCCAGCAGCTTGGGGCGGTTTTCAGGGTTGAACACTGAAGCTTTCTTT. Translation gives CASSLGRFSGLNTEAFF.

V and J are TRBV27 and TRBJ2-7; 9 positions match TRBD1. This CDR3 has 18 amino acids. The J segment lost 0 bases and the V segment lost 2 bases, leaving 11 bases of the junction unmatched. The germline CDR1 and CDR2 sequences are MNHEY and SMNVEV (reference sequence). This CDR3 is CASSLRAAGTGFSYEQYF. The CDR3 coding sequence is TGTGCCAGCAGTTTAAGAGCCGCCGGGACAGGGTTCTCCTACGAGCAGTACTTC.

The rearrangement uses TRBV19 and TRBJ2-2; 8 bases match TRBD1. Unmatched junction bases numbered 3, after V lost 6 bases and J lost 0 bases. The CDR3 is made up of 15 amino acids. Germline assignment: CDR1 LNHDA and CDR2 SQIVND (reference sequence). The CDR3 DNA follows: TGTGCCAGTAGCCCGACAGGGGCGAACACCGGGGAGCTGTTTTTT. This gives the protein CASSPTGANTGELFF.

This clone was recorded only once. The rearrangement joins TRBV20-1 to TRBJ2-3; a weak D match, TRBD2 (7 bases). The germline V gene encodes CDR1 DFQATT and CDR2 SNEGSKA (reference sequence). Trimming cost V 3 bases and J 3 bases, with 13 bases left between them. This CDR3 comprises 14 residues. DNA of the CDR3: TGCAGTGCTAGTAAGGGAGGGGGAACAGATACGCAGTATTTT. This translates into CSASKGGGTDTQYF.

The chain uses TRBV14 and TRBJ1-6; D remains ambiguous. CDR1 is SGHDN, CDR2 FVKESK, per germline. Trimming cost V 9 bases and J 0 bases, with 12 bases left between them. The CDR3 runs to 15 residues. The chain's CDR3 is CASGDGSSYNSPLHF. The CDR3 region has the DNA TGTGCCAGTGGAGATGGGAGCTCCTATAATTCACCCCTCCACTTT.

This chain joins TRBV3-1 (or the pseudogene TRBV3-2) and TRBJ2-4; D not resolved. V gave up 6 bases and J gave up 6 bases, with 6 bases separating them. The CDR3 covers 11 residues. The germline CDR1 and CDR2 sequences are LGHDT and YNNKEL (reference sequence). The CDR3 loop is CASSHTNIQYF. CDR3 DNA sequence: TGTGCCAGCAGTCACACAAACATTCAGTACTTC.

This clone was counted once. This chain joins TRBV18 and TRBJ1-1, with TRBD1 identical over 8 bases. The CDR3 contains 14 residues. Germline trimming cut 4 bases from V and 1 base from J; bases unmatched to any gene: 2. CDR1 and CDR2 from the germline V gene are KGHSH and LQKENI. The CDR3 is CASSRQGSNTEAFF. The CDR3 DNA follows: TGTGCCAGCTCACGACAGGGGTCGAACACTGAAGCTTTCTTT.

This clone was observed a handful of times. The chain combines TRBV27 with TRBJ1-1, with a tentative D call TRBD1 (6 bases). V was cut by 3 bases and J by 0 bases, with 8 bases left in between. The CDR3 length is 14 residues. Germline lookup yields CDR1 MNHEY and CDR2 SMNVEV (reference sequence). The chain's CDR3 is CASSLDRVNTEAFF. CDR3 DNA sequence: TGTGCCAGCAGTTTGGACAGAGTGAACACTGAAGCTTTCTTT.

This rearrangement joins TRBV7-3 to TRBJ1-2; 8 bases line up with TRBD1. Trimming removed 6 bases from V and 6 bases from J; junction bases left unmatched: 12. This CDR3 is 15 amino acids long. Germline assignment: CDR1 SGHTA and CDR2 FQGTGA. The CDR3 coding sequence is TGTGCCAGCAGTCGAACCCATCAGGGGGCGCATGGCTACACCTTC. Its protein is CASSRTHQGAHGYTF.

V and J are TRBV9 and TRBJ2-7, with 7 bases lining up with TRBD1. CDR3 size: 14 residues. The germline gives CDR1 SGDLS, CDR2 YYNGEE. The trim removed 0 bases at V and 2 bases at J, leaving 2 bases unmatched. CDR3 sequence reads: CASSVGDSPYEQYF. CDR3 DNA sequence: TGTGCCAGCAGCGTAGGGGACAGTCCCTACGAGCAGTACTTC. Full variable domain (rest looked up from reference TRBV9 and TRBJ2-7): DSGVTQTPKHLITATGQRVTLRCSPRSGDLSVYWYQQSLDQGLQFLIQYYNGEERAKGNILERFSAQQFPDLHSELNLSSLELGDSALYFCASSVGDSPYEQYFGPGTRLTVT.

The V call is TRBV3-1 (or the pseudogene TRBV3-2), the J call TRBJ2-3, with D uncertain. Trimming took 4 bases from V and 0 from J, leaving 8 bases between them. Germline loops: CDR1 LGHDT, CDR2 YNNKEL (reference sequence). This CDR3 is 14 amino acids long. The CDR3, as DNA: TGTGCCAGCAGCCTCTCCTCTAGCACAGATACGCAGTATTTT. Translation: CASSLSSSTDTQYF.

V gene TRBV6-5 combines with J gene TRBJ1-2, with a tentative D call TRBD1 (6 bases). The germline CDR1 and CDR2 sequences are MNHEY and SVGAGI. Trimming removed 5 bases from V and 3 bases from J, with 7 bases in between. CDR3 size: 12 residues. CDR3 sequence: CASSRQDYGYTF. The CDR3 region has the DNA TGTGCCAGCAGTCGACAGGACTATGGCTACACCTTC.

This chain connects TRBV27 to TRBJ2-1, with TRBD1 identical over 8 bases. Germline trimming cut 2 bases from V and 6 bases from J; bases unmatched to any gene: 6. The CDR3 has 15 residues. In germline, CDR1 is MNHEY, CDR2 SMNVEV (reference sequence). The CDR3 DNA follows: TGTGCCAGCAGTTTAGGACAGGGCCCTACCAATGAGCAGTTCTTC. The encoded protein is CASSLGQGPTNEQFF.

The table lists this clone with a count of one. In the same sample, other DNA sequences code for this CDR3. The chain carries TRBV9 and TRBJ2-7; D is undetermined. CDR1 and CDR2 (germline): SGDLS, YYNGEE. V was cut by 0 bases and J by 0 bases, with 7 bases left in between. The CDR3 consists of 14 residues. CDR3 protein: CASSVGGSSYEQYF. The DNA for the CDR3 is TGTGCCAGCAGCGTAGGCGGAAGCTCCTACGAGCAGTACTTC. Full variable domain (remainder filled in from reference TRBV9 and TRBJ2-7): DSGVTQTPKHLITATGQRVTLRCSPRSGDLSVYWYQQSLDQGLQFLIQYYNGEERAKGNILERFSAQQFPDLHSELNLSSLELGDSALYFCASSVGGSSYEQYFGPGTRLTVT.

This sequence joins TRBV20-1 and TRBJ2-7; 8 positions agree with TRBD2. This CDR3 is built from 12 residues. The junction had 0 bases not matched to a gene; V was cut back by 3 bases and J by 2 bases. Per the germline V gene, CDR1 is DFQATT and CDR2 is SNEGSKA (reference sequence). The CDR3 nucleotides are TGCAGTGCTAGTAGCGGGACCTACGAGCAGTACTTC. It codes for CSASSGTYEQYF.

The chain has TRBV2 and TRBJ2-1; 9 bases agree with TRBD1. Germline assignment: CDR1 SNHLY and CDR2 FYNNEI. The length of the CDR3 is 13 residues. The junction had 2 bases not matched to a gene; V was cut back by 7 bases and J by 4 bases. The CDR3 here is CASNGQGYNEQFF. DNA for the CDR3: TGTGCCAGCAATGGACAGGGGTACAATGAGCAGTTCTTC.

CDR3 region: CSARGGYSTEAFF. The CDR3 DNA follows: TGCAGCGCTAGAGGAGGGTACAGCACTGAAGCTTTCTTT. This chain uses TRBV29-1 with TRBJ1-1; no clear D. The CDR3 is made up of 13 amino acids. Germline values: CDR1 SQVTM, CDR2 ANQGSEA. V gave up 7 bases and J gave up 4 bases, with 16 bases separating them.

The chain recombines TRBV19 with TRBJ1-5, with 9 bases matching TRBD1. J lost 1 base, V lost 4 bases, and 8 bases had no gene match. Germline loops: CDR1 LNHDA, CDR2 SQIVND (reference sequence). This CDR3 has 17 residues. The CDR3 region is CASSKGTGLASNQPQHF. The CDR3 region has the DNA TGTGCCAGTAGTAAGGGGACAGGGTTGGCGAGCAATCAGCCCCAGCATTTT.

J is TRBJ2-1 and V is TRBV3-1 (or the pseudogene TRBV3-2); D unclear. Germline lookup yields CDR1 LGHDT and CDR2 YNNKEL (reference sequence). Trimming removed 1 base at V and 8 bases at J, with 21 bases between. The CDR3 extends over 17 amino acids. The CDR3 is CASSQVDGARGEDEQFF. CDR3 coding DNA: TGTGCCAGCAGCCAAGTCGACGGAGCCCGAGGTGAGGATGAGCAGTTCTTC.